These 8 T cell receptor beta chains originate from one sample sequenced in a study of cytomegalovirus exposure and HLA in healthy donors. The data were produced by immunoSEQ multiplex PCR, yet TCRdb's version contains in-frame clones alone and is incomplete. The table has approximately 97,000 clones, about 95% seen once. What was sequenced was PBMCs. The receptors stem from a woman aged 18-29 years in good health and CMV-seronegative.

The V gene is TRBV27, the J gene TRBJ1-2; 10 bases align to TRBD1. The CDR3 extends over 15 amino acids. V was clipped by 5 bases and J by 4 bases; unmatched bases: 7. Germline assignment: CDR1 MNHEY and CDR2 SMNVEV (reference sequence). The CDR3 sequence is CASSPGQGLAYGYTF. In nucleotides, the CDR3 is TGTGCCAGCAGTCCGGGACAGGGGCTGGCCTATGGCTACACCTTC.

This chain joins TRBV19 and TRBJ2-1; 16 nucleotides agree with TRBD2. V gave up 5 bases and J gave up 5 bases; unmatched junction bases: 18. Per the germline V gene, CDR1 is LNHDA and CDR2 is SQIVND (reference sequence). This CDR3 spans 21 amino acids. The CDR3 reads CASSPRVGGTSGRERDNEQFF. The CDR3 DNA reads TGTGCCAGTAGTCCCCGGGTTGGGGGGACTAGCGGGAGGGAGAGAGACAATGAGCAGTTCTTC. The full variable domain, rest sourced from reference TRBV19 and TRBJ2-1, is DGGITQSPKYLFRKEGQNVTLSCEQNLNHDAMYWYRQDPGQGLRLIYYSQIVNDFQKGDIAEGYSVSREKKESFPLTVTSAQKNPTAFYLCASSPRVGGTSGRERDNEQFFGPGTRLTVL.

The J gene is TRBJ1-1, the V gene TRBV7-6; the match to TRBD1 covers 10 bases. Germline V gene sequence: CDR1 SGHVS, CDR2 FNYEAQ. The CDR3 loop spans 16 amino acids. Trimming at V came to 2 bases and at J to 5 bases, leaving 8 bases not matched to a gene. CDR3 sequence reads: CASSLTDLGQGTEAFF. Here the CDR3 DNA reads TGTGCCAGCAGCTTAACAGATCTGGGACAGGGGACTGAAGCTTTCTTT.

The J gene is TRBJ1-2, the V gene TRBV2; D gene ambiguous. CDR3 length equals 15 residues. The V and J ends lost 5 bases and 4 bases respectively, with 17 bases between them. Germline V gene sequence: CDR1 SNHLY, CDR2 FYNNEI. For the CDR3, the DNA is TGTGCCAGCAGTCAGACACCGTCGGCGCGCTATGGCTACACCTTC. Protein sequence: CASSQTPSARYGYTF. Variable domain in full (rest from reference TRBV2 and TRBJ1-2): EPEVTQTPSHQVTQMGQEVILRCVPISNHLYFYWYRQILGQKVEFLVSFYNNEISEKSEIFDDQFSVERPDGSNFTLKIRSTKLEDSAMYFCASSQTPSARYGYTFGSGTRLTVV.

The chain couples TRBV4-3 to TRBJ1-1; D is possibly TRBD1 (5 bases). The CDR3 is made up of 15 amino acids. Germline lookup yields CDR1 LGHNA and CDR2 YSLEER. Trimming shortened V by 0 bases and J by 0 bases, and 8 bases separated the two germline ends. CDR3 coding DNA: TGCGCCAGCAGCCAAGACTGGGGCATGAACACTGAAGCTTTCTTT. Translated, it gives CASSQDWGMNTEAFF.

The CDR3 here is CASSGSGTSRQETQYF. CDR3 DNA sequence: TGTGCCAGCAGCGGTTCCGGGACTAGCAGACAAGAGACCCAGTACTTC. This rearrangement joins TRBV9 to TRBJ2-5; the match to TRBD2 covers 9 bases. With V trimmed by 3 bases and J by 2 bases, 8 bases remained unmatched. The germline CDR1 and CDR2 sequences are SGDLS and YYNGEE. The CDR3 runs to 16 residues.

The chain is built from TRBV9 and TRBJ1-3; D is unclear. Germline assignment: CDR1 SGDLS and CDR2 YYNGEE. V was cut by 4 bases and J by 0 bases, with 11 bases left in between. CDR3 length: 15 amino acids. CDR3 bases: TGTGCCAGCAGCTATCACTCAAGCTCTGGAAACACCATATATTTT. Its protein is CASSYHSSSGNTIYF.

This chain's CDR3 is CASSFPGEDTQYF. The CDR3 bases are TGCGCCAGCAGCTTTCCAGGGGAAGATACGCAGTATTTT. The V and J genes are TRBV5-1 and TRBJ2-3, with D possibly matching TRBD1 (6 bases). The CDR3 runs to 13 residues. The V gene's germline CDR1 is SGHRS and CDR2 YFSETQ. Deletions cut 2 bases from V and 5 bases from J, with 9 bases between. The whole variable domain, remainder taken from reference TRBV5-1 and TRBJ2-3, is KAGVTQTPRYLIKTRGQQVTLSCSPISGHRSVSWYQQTPGQGLQFLFEYFSETQRNKGNFPGRFSGRQFSNSRSEMNVSTLELGDSALYLCASSFPGEDTQYFGPGTRLTVL.